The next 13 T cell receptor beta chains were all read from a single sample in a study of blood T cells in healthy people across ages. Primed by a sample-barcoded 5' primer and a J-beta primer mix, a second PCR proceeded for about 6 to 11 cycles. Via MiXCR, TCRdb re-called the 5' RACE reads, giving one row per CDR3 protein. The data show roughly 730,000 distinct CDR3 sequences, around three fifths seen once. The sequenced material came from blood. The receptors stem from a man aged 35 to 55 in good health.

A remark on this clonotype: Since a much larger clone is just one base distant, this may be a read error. The CDR3 sequence: CASSPGTSGNTDTQYF. DNA for the CDR3: TGTGCCAGCAGCCCAGGGACTAGCGGGAACACAGATACGCAGTATTTT. The rearrangement joins TRBV7-7 to TRBJ2-3, with 13 positions matching TRBD2. The V gene end was trimmed by 5 bases and the J gene end by 2 bases; junction bases not matched to a gene: 4. The germline V gene encodes CDR1 SSHAT and CDR2 FNYEAQ (reference sequence). CDR3 length equals 16 residues.

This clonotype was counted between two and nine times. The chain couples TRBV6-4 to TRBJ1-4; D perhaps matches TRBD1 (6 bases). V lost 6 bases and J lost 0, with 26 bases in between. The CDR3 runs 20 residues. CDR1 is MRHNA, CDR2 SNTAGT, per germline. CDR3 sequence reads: CASSDNLKDRKTATNEKLFF. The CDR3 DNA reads TGTGCCAGCAGCGATAACCTCAAGGACAGAAAGACAGCAACTAATGAAAAACTGTTTTTT.

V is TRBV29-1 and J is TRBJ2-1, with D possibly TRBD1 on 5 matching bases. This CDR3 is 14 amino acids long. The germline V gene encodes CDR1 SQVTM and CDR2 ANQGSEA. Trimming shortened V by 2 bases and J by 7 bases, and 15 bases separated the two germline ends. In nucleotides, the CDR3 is TGCAGCGTTGAATTGGGTCAGGGTGGAAATGAGCAGTTCTTC. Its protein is CSVELGQGGNEQFF.

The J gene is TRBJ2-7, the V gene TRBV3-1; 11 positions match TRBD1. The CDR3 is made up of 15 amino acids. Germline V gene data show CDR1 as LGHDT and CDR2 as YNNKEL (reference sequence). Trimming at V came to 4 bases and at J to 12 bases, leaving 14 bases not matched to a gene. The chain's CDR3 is CASSRGQGAAPSRYF. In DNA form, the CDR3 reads TGTGCCAGCAGCCGAGGACAGGGGGCCGCTCCAAGTCGGTACTTC.

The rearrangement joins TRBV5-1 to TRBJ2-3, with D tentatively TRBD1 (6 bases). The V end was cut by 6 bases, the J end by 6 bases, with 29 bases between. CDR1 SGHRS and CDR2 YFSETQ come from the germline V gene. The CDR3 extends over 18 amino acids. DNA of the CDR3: TGCGCCAGCACCACTGCACCGTTGGGACATCAACGTCCGGATACGCAGTATTTT. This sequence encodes CASTTAPLGHQRPDTQYF.

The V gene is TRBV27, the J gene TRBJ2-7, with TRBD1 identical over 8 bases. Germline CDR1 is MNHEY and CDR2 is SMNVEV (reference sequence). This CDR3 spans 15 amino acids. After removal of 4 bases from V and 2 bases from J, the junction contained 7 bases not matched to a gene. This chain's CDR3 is CASSSYRGVTYEQYF. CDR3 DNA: TGTGCCAGCAGTTCCTACAGGGGGGTCACCTACGAGCAGTACTTC.

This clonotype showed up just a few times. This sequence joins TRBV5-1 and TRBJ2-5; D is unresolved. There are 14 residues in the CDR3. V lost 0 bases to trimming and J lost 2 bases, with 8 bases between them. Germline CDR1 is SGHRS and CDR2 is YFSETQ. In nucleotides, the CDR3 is TGCGCCAGCAGCTTGGGACGGCGGCAAGAGACCCAGTACTTC. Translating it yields CASSLGRRQETQYF.

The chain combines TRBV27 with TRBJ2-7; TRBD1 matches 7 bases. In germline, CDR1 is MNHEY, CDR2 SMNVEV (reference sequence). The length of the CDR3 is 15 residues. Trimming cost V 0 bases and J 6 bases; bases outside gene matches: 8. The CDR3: CASSLSTGAIGEQYF. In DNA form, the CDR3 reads TGTGCCAGCAGTTTATCAACAGGGGCGATAGGCGAGCAGTACTTC.

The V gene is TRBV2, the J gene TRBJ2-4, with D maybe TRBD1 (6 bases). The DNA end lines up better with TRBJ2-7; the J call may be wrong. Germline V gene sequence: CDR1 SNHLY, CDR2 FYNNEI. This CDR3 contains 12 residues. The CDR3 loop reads CASNQGYYEQYF. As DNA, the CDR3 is TGTGCCAGCAATCAGGGGTACTACGAGCAGTACTTC.

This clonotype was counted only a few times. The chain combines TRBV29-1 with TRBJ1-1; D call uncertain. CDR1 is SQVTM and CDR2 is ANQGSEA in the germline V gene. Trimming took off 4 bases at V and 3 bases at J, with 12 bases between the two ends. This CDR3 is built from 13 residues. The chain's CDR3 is CSVVGGGYTEAFF. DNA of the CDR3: TGCAGCGTTGTTGGAGGTGGGTACACTGAAGCTTTCTTT.

Here the CDR3 reads CSVTQGGIDSYGYTF. Written as DNA, the CDR3 is TGCAGCGTCACCCAGGGGGGGATCGATTCCTATGGCTACACCTTC. V is TRBV29-1 and J is TRBJ1-2; 7 positions agree with TRBD1. The germline CDR1 and CDR2 sequences are SQVTM and ANQGSEA. After removal of 6 bases from V and 4 bases from J, the junction contained 14 bases not matched to a gene. This CDR3 has 15 amino acids.

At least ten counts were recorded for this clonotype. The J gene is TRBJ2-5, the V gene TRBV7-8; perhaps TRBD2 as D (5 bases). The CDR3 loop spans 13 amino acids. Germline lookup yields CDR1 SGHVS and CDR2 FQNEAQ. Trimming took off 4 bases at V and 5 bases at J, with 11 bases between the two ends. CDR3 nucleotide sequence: TGTGCCAGCAGCTACCGCCCGGGGGAGACCCAGTACTTC. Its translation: CASSYRPGETQYF.

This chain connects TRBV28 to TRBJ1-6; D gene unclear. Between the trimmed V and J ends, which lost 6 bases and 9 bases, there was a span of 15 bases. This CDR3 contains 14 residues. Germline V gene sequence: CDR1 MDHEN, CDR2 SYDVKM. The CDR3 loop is CASRPQVSGSPLHF. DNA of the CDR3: TGTGCCAGCAGGCCTCAGGTTTCGGGTTCACCCCTCCACTTT.